The clone carrying this TCR beta chain was counted once. The antigen remains unidentified. This CDR3 region has 16 residues. Germline trimming cut 8 bases from V and 5 bases from J; bases unmatched to any gene: 10. Germline CDR1 and CDR2: SNHLY and FYNNEI. This record comes from a study of T cells in Graves' hyperthyroidism and ophthalmopathy. Points from the study as a whole: In the blood, most expanded thyroid clonotypes above 0.001 appeared as well.

Amplification of TCR beta CDR3 regions used RNA as the template. An initial round of RT-PCR targeting the TCR CDR3 relied on the HTBI primer set. One entry per CDR3 protein, called by TCRdb with MiXCR from the multiplex PCR reads. Altogether about 570,000 distinct CDR3 sequences are present, about 45% being singletons, with the ten largest covering under 20%. Thyroid ultrasound and orbital computed tomography, with clinical symptoms and serum thyroxine and TRAb, informed diagnoses. Sequencing input: peripheral blood or thyroid tissue (not recorded which). The chain couples TRBV2 to TRBJ2-5; 14 bases map to TRBD2. This TCR was sampled from an adult woman with Graves' disease, either hyperthyroidism or ophthalmopathy (not recorded which). The CDR3 sequence is CASSGGLAGAGETQYF. CDR3 in DNA: TGTGCCAGCTCCGGGGGACTAGCGGGAGCCGGGGAGACCCAGTACTTC.